One sample yielded the 16 T cell receptor beta chains listed below, sequenced in a study of blood T cell repertoires in COVID-19. Produced via immunoSEQ multiplex PCR; TCRdb's table is partial and in-frame only. The sample lists about 180,000 clones, about 88% seen once, with approximately 9% in the top ten. The sequencing sample was made of PBMCs or T cells enriched from blood (not recorded which). These TCRs come from a woman aged 18 to 35 who had recovered from COVID-19.

The chain has TRBV29-1 and TRBJ1-5, with D maybe TRBD1 (5 bases). The V end was cut by 0 bases, the J end by 11 bases, with 8 bases between. This CDR3 is 11 amino acids long. Per germline, CDR1 SQVTM and CDR2 ANQGSEA. DNA of the CDR3: TGCAGCGTTGAAGAAGGGGAGGCCCAGCATTTT. It codes for CSVEEGEAQHF. The full variable domain, in which reference TRBV29-1 and TRBJ1-5 provide the parts outside the CDR3, is SAVISQKPSRDICQRGTSLTIQCQVDSQVTMMFWYRQQPGQSLTLIATANQGSEATYESGFVIDKFPISRPNLTFSTLTVSNMSPEDSSIYLCSVEEGEAQHFGDGTRLSIL.

V is TRBV7-9 and J is TRBJ1-4; 8 bases match TRBD1. J lost 14 bases, V lost 5 bases, and 10 bases had no gene match. The CDR3 is 13 amino acids. Germline V gives CDR1 SEHNR, CDR2 FQNEAQ (reference sequence). CDR3 loop: CASSPADRVDLFF. CDR3 in DNA: TGTGCCAGCAGCCCCGCGGACAGGGTGGATCTGTTTTTT.

As concerns this clone: The sample contains more than one DNA sequence encoding this CDR3. The CDR3 protein is CASSATVTGTGGYEQYF. The CDR3 DNA reads as TGTGCCAGCAGTGCCACCGTCACTGGGACAGGGGGCTACGAGCAGTACTTC. V usage is TRBV25-1 and J usage is TRBJ2-7, with 11 bases fitting TRBD1. CDR1 and CDR2 from the germline V gene are MGHDK and SYGVNS. J lost 3 bases, V lost 4 bases, and 11 bases had no gene match. The CDR3 runs to 17 residues.

The chain is built from TRBV7-3 and TRBJ2-7; possible D gene TRBD1, 5 bases. Germline CDR1 and CDR2: SGHTA and FQGTGA. This CDR3 is built from 15 residues. Trimming removed 4 bases at V and 3 bases at J, with 16 bases between. CDR3 DNA sequence: TGTGCCAGCAGCTCACAACCCACAGGCTACTACGAGCAGTACTTC. It codes for CASSSQPTGYYEQYF.

The rearrangement links TRBV30 to TRBJ2-7; TRBD2 matches 14 bases. Germline V gives CDR1 GTSNPN, CDR2 SVGIG (reference sequence). The J segment lost 6 bases and the V segment lost 0 bases, leaving 1 base of the junction unmatched. The length of the CDR3 is 14 residues. The CDR3 nucleotides are TGTGCCTGGAGTGTAGGGACTAGCGGGAGCGAGCAGTACTTC. Its translation: CAWSVGTSGSEQYF.

The chain is built from TRBV28 and TRBJ2-7; TRBD2 matches at 9 bases. CDR1 MDHEN and CDR2 SYDVKM come from the germline V gene. With 5 bases clipped from V and 5 bases from J, the junction kept 10 bases outside the gene matches. The CDR3 has 15 amino acids. The CDR3 sequence: CASSPYAGGPHEQYF. DNA of the CDR3: TGTGCCAGCAGTCCCTATGCGGGAGGGCCCCACGAGCAGTACTTC.

This sequence joins TRBV10-1 and TRBJ1-1; D ambiguous. The CDR3 consists of 13 residues. CDR1 and CDR2 (germline): WNHNN, SYGVQD (reference sequence). Between the trimmed V and J ends, which lost 3 bases and 4 bases, there was a span of 9 bases. CDR3 DNA: TGCGCCAGCAGTGATGGAGGAGGCACTGAAGCTTTCTTT. It translates to CASSDGGGTEAFF.

V gene TRBV28 combines with J gene TRBJ1-5; 7 nucleotides agree with TRBD1. V dropped 5 bases and J dropped 0; count of bases not matched to a gene: 4. This CDR3 is built from 15 residues. Germline-derived CDR1 and CDR2 are MDHEN and SYDVKM. The CDR3 nucleotides read TGTGCCAGCAGTCGGACAGGAGTTAGCAATCAGCCCCAGCATTTT. As protein: CASSRTGVSNQPQHF. The whole variable domain, remainder taken from reference TRBV28 and TRBJ1-5, is DVKVTQSSRYLVKRTGEKVFLECVQDMDHENMFWYRQDPGLGLRLIYFSYDVKMKEKGDIPEGYSVSREKKERFSLILESASTNQTSMYLCASSRTGVSNQPQHFGDGTRLSIL.

The chain joins TRBV15 to TRBJ2-7; TRBD2 is a possible D gene (7 bases). The V gene's germline CDR1 is LNHNV and CDR2 YYDKDF (reference sequence). The length of the CDR3 is 15 residues. V was trimmed by 1 base and J by 6 bases, leaving 16 bases between them. The CDR3 loop is CATSRAEGGRGEQYF. CDR3 DNA: TGTGCCACCAGCAGAGCCGAAGGGGGGAGGGGCGAGCAGTACTTC.

DNA of the CDR3: TGTGCCACCAGTGATTCCTATGGGACAGGGGCTCAGTATGAGCAGTTCTTC. It specifies CATSDSYGTGAQYEQFF. The V and J genes are TRBV24-1 and TRBJ2-1, with TRBD1 identical over 10 bases. CDR1 KGHDR and CDR2 SFDVKD come from the germline V gene. V lost 2 bases, J lost 8 bases, and 11 bases stayed unmatched. CDR3 size: 17 residues.

A single count supports this clone. The V and J genes are TRBV30 and TRBJ2-3; D perhaps matches TRBD2 (6 bases). The CDR3 is 14 amino acids. CDR1 GTSNPN and CDR2 SVGIG come from the germline V gene (reference sequence). V was trimmed by 4 bases and J by 2 bases, leaving 13 bases between them. The CDR3 spells CAWNRRGLTDTQYF. CDR3 nucleotides: TGTGCCTGGAATCGGAGGGGCCTCACAGATACGCAGTATTTT.

This chain connects TRBV3-1 (or the pseudogene TRBV3-2) to TRBJ1-2; tentative D call: TRBD1 (6 bases). V was trimmed by 1 base and J by 4 bases, leaving 16 bases between them. This CDR3 has 16 residues. Looked up from germline, CDR1 is LGHDT and CDR2 is YNNKEL (reference sequence). Written as DNA, the CDR3 is TGTGCCAGCAGCCAAGTCAACAGGGAGTCTGGCTATGGCTACACCTTC. Residues: CASSQVNRESGYGYTF.

The gene calls are TRBV7-6 and TRBJ2-7; TRBD1 agrees at 7 bases. Germline values: CDR1 SGHVS, CDR2 FNYEAQ. J lost 3 bases, V lost 4 bases, and 6 bases had no gene match. The length of the CDR3 is 14 residues. CDR3 bases: TGTGCCAGCAGCTCGACCGGACAGGACTACGAGCAGTACTTC. This codes for CASSSTGQDYEQYF.

This chain connects TRBV7-2 to TRBJ1-1; D not certain. This CDR3 is built from 14 residues. Trimming left V 1 base short and J 1 base short, with 7 bases between. CDR1 is SGHTA, CDR2 FQGNSA, per germline. The CDR3 coding sequence is TGTGCCAGCAGCTTAGTTACGGGGAACACTGAAGCTTTCTTT. As protein: CASSLVTGNTEAFF.

The V gene is TRBV19, the J gene TRBJ1-6, with TRBD1 identical over 7 bases. V was pared by 3 bases and J by 0 bases, with 5 bases of the junction left unmatched. The CDR3 consists of 17 residues. Germline loops: CDR1 LNHDA, CDR2 SQIVND (reference sequence). CDR3 sequence reads: CASSIGTVFSYNSPLHF. CDR3 DNA: TGTGCCAGTAGTATCGGGACAGTTTTCTCCTATAATTCACCCCTCCACTTT.

This chain joins TRBV19 and TRBJ1-1, with a possible D match to TRBD1 (6 bases). The V gene lost 5 bases and the J gene lost 2 bases, with 15 bases spanning the gap. The CDR3 extends over 15 amino acids. Germline V gene lookup returns CDR1 LNHDA and CDR2 SQIVND (reference sequence). CDR3 coding DNA: TGTGCCAGTAGTGAGACAGGTGAAATTAACACTGAAGCTTTCTTT. Its protein product is CASSETGEINTEAFF.